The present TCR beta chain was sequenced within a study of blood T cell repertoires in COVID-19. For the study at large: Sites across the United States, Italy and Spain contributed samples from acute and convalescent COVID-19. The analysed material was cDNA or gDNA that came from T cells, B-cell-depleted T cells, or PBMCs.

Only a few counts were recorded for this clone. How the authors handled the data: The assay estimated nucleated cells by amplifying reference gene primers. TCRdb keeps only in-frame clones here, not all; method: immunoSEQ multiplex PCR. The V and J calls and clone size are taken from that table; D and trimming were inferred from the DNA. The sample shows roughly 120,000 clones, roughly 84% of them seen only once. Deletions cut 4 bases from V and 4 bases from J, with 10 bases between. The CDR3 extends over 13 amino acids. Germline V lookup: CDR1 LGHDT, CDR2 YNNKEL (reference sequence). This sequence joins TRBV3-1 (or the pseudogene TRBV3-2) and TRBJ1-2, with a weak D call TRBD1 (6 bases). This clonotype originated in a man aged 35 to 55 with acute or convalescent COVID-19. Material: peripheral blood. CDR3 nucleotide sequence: TGTGCCAGCAGCCTACAGGGAACCTATGGCTACACCTTC. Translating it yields CASSLQGTYGYTF.